This T cell receptor beta chain was recovered during a study of blood T cell repertoires in COVID-19. Across the study: Some COVID-19 samples were acute and others convalescent; all came from the United States, Italy and Spain. T cells, B-cell-depleted T cells, or PBMCs supplied cDNA or gDNA.

Germline CDR1 is SGHRS and CDR2 is YFSETQ. The CDR3 is made up of 14 amino acids. V dropped 3 bases and J dropped 0; count of bases not matched to a gene: 2. As processed by the authors: Reference gene primer amplification gave nucleated cell count estimates. Sequencing used immunoSEQ multiplex PCR; TCRdb keeps in-frame clones, though not all of them. V and J calls and clone size are as listed in that table; D and trimming were resolved from the DNA. The sample consists of roughly 190,000 clones, approximately 81% of them appearing once. The chain carries TRBV5-1 and TRBJ1-2, with 7 positions matching TRBD1. The receptor was derived from a human donor in a cohort sampled during active COVID-19. The specimen was peripheral blood. Here the CDR3 reads CASSYGTANYGYTF. CDR3 nucleotide sequence: TGCGCCAGCAGCTACGGGACAGCTAACTATGGCTACACCTTC.